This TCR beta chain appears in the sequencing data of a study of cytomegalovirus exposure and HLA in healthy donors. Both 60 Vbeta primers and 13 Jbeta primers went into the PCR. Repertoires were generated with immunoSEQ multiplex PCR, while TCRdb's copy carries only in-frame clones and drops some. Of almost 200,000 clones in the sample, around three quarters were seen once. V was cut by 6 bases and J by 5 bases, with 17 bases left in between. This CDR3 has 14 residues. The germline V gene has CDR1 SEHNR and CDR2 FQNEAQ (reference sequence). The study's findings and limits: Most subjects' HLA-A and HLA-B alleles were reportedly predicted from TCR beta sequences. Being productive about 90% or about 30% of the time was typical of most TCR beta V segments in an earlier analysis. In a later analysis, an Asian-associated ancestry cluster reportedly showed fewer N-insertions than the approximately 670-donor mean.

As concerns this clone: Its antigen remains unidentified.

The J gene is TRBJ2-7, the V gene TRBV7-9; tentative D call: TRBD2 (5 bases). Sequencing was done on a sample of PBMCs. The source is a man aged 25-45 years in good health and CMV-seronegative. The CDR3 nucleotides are TGTGCCAGCAGTAACGGGATTCTGTCCCACGAGCAGTACTTC. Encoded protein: CASSNGILSHEQYF.